Here is one T cell receptor (beta chain) with its context. The data were obtained in a study of blood T cell repertoires in COVID-19. About the study: The study drew acute and convalescent COVID-19 samples from the United States, Italy and Spain. From T cells, B-cell-depleted T cells, or PBMCs came the material, which was cDNA or gDNA.

Germline lookup yields CDR1 MDHEN and CDR2 SYDVKM. This CDR3 contains 13 residues. Trimming shortened V by 2 bases and J by 2 bases, and 6 bases separated the two germline ends. Per the original data handling: Reference gene primer amplification gave nucleated cell count estimates. This table comes from immunoSEQ multiplex PCR, and its TCRdb copy is limited to in-frame clones, with some not included. D and trimming come from the DNA, and the V and J calls and clone size come from that table. Here the sample spans some 260,000 clones, over 80% being singletons. Seattle patients were enrolled while actively infected and followed longitudinally.

This sequence joins TRBV28 and TRBJ1-1; D is unclear. Sequences were obtained from peripheral blood. The sequence was collected from a woman aged 70-85 years with COVID-19, enrolled during active disease. In DNA form, the CDR3 reads TGTGCCAGCAGTTTACAGACTAACACTGAAGCTTTCTTT. Translating gives CASSLQTNTEAFF.